One sample yielded the 21 T cell receptor beta chains listed below, sequenced in a study of T cell responses to AZD1222 COVID-19 vaccine. Assay used: immunoSEQ multiplex PCR; TCRdb lists only in-frame clones, some missing. The table lists roughly 120,000 clones, about 90% of them singletons. The sequenced sample was peripheral blood, obtained on day 0 of AZD1222 vaccination. Receptor source: an adult in good health.

The rearrangement links TRBV5-1 to TRBJ2-7, with D perhaps matching TRBD1 or TRBD2 (5 bases each). This CDR3 has 15 amino acids. Germline V gene data show CDR1 as SGHRS and CDR2 as YFSETQ. V lost 1 base and J 5 bases, leaving 16 bases between the germline ends. CDR3 nucleotide sequence: TGCGCCAGCAGCTTGTGGGGCCTGGAGGACGACGAGCAGTACTTC. It yields the protein CASSLWGLEDDEQYF.

V gene TRBV27 combines with J gene TRBJ1-1, with D maybe TRBD1 (5 bases). V was shortened by 1 base and J by 4 bases, with 13 bases between the two germline ends. Germline-derived CDR1 and CDR2 are MNHEY and SMNVEV (reference sequence). The CDR3 covers 15 residues. The CDR3 nucleotides read TGTGCCAGCAGTTTATATAGGGGTGGTGGCACTGAAGCTTTCTTT. The encoded protein is CASSLYRGGGTEAFF.

This clone was observed a single time. The V and J genes are TRBV5-1 and TRBJ2-1; 7 bases align to TRBD1. V lost 5 bases to trimming and J lost 3 bases; unmatched junction nucleotides: 2. In germline, CDR1 is SGHRS, CDR2 YFSETQ. CDR3 length equals 13 residues. Here the CDR3 DNA reads TGCGCCAGCAGTCCAGGGGGCTACAATGAGCAGTTCTTC. Protein: CASSPGGYNEQFF.

This clone turned up a few times. Here the CDR3 reads CASSYSRRPSGNTIYF. The CDR3 bases are TGTGCCAGCAGTTACTCGAGGCGGCCCTCTGGAAACACCATATATTTT. This sequence joins TRBV6-5 and TRBJ1-3; D not resolved. This CDR3 comprises 16 residues. Germline CDR1 is MNHEY and CDR2 is SVGAGI. V shed 0 bases and J shed 0 bases, with 9 bases lying between them.

CDR3 nucleotides: TGTGCCAGCAGCTCGGGACAGAACACTGAAGCTTTCTTT. It specifies CASSSGQNTEAFF. The chain carries TRBV9 and TRBJ1-1; maybe TRBD1 (6 bases). The length of the CDR3 is 13 residues. Trimming took 4 bases from V and 1 from J, leaving 8 bases between them. In germline, CDR1 is SGDLS, CDR2 YYNGEE.

Worth noting for this clone: The sample has other DNA sequences that encode this CDR3 too. The rearrangement joins TRBV7-9 to TRBJ1-1; unclear D gene. The CDR3 sequence is 13 residues long. Germline V CDR1 and CDR2: SEHNR, FQNEAQ (reference sequence). V lost 3 bases, J lost 2 bases, and 7 bases lay in between. CDR3 sequence (DNA): TGTGCCAGCAGCTTGTCAGCTAACACTGAAGCTTTCTTT. Its translation is CASSLSANTEAFF. Full variable domain (outside the CDR3, taken from reference TRBV7-9 and TRBJ1-1): DTGVSQNPRHKITKRGQNVTFRCDPISEHNRLYWYRQTLGQGPEFLTYFQNEAQLEKSRLLSDRFSAERPKGSFSTLEIQRTEQGDSAMYLCASSLSANTEAFFGQGTRLTVV.

V gene TRBV19 combines with J gene TRBJ2-7, with a tentative D call TRBD1 (6 bases). Germline V lookup: CDR1 LNHDA, CDR2 SQIVND (reference sequence). This CDR3 is 14 amino acids long. Trimming shortened V by 3 bases and J by 3 bases, and 12 bases separated the two germline ends. This CDR3 reads CASSIARDNYEQYF. CDR3 coding DNA: TGTGCCAGTAGTATCGCGAGGGACAACTACGAGCAGTACTTC.

The J gene is TRBJ1-4, the V gene TRBV24-1, with D hard to call. V was pared by 6 bases and J by 8 bases, with 12 bases between. This CDR3 is built from 13 residues. Per germline, CDR1 KGHDR and CDR2 SFDVKD. The CDR3 nucleotides are TGTGCCACCAGTACGGGGAAGAACGAAAAACTGTTTTTT. Its protein is CATSTGKNEKLFF.

The J gene is TRBJ2-2, the V gene TRBV11-2, with D maybe TRBD1 (7 bases). From germline, CDR1 is SGHAT and CDR2 FQNNGV. V lost 5 bases to trimming and J lost 0 bases, with 19 bases between them. The CDR3 is made up of 18 amino acids. Here the CDR3 reads CASSQGGMGGANTGELFF. In DNA, the CDR3 is TGTGCCAGCAGCCAGGGGGGTATGGGCGGGGCGAACACCGGGGAGCTGTTTTTT.

The rearrangement links TRBV6-5 to TRBJ1-1; TRBD1 is a possible D gene (5 bases). This CDR3 comprises 15 residues. In germline, CDR1 is MNHEY, CDR2 SVGAGI. Trimming left V 0 bases short and J 1 base short, with 9 bases between. The CDR3 sequence is CASSYSLGQNTEAFF. The CDR3 DNA sequence: TGTGCCAGCAGTTACTCCTTGGGGCAGAACACTGAAGCTTTCTTT.

This chain uses TRBV15 with TRBJ1-5; D perhaps matches TRBD1 (6 bases). Trimming took 1 base from V and 2 from J, leaving 12 bases between them. The V gene's germline CDR1 is LNHNV and CDR2 YYDKDF (reference sequence). The CDR3 covers 16 residues. The chain's CDR3 is CATSRVPGAGNQPQHF. The CDR3 region has the DNA TGTGCCACCAGCAGAGTCCCAGGGGCGGGCAATCAGCCCCAGCATTTT.

The J gene is TRBJ1-6, the V gene TRBV6-4; D perhaps matches TRBD1 (6 bases). The germline V gene has CDR1 MRHNA and CDR2 SNTAGT. The germline V and J ends were trimmed by 3 bases and 5 bases, with 8 bases remaining between them. The CDR3 runs to 14 residues. The CDR3 sequence: CASSEDSNNSPLHF. In DNA, the CDR3 is TGTGCCAGCAGTGAGGACAGCAATAATTCACCCCTCCACTTT.

The CDR3 nucleotides are TGTGCCACCAGCAGAGATGAGGGCAATCCCCGCACAGATACGCAGTATTTT. Its protein is CATSRDEGNPRTDTQYF. The chain couples TRBV15 to TRBJ2-3; perhaps TRBD2 as D (5 bases). V was pared by 0 bases and J by 1 base, with 14 bases between. CDR1 LNHNV and CDR2 YYDKDF come from the germline V gene (reference sequence). This CDR3 has 17 amino acids.

The J gene is TRBJ2-1, the V gene TRBV4-3, with 8 bases that match TRBD2. Germline CDR1 and CDR2: LGHNA and YSLEER. Losses at the gene ends were 0 bases for V and 3 bases for J; bases not matched to a gene: 13. The CDR3 is 19 residues long. The CDR3 DNA reads as TGCGCCAGCAGCCAAGATCGGGACCTCAGCGGGGGCAACTACAATGAGCAGTTCTTC. It yields the protein CASSQDRDLSGGNYNEQFF.

The V gene is TRBV7-9, the J gene TRBJ2-1; 8 bases match TRBD1. V lost 7 bases to trimming and J lost 5 bases; unmatched junction nucleotides: 10. CDR1 SEHNR and CDR2 FQNEAQ come from the germline V gene (reference sequence). The CDR3 has 15 residues. The DNA of the CDR3 is TGTGCCAGCACCCTTCCCGGGACAGGAAACAATGAGCAGTTCTTC. This gives the protein CASTLPGTGNNEQFF. Using reference TRBV7-9 and TRBJ2-1 for the parts outside the CDR3, the full variable domain is DTGVSQNPRHKITKRGQNVTFRCDPISEHNRLYWYRQTLGQGPEFLTYFQNEAQLEKSRLLSDRFSAERPKGSFSTLEIQRTEQGDSAMYLCASTLPGTGNNEQFFGPGTRLTVL.

This rearrangement joins TRBV6-5 to TRBJ1-2; D remains unclear. The CDR3 covers 13 residues. Germline CDR1 is MNHEY and CDR2 is SVGAGI. Trimming left V 8 bases short and J 6 bases short, with 16 bases between. CDR3 in amino acids: CASGERAQNGYTF. The CDR3 nucleotides are TGTGCCAGCGGAGAGAGGGCTCAGAATGGCTACACCTTC.

The genes are TRBV20-1 and TRBJ1-2; 10 nucleotides align to TRBD1. Germline V gives CDR1 DFQATT, CDR2 SNEGSKA (reference sequence). V shed 3 bases and J 4 bases; nucleotides not matched to a gene: 14. This CDR3 has 17 residues. CDR3 residues: CSASPGGTGVISYGYTF. The CDR3 bases are TGCAGTGCTAGTCCGGGAGGGACAGGGGTGATTAGCTATGGCTACACCTTC.

The sample holds one count of this clone. This sequence joins TRBV29-1 and TRBJ2-7; the D gene is possibly TRBD1 (6 bases). The V gene lost 6 bases and the J gene lost 3 bases, with 15 bases spanning the gap. The CDR3 has 13 amino acids. Germline loops: CDR1 SQVTM, CDR2 ANQGSEA. The CDR3 DNA sequence: TGCAGCGTCCGCCAAGGGGGTGTCTACGAGCAGTACTTC. This gives the protein CSVRQGGVYEQYF.

The J gene is TRBJ1-3, the V gene TRBV19; TRBD1 might be the D (6 bases). V lost 3 bases and J lost 1, with 13 bases in between. This CDR3 is 16 amino acids long. Germline V gene lookup returns CDR1 LNHDA and CDR2 SQIVND (reference sequence). The CDR3 DNA follows: TGTGCCAGTAGTATGGATCAGGGGTGGTCTGGAAACACCATATATTTT. It specifies CASSMDQGWSGNTIYF. Combining the CDR3 with reference TRBV19 and TRBJ1-3 gives the whole variable domain DGGITQSPKYLFRKEGQNVTLSCEQNLNHDAMYWYRQDPGQGLRLIYYSQIVNDFQKGDIAEGYSVSREKKESFPLTVTSAQKNPTAFYLCASSMDQGWSGNTIYFGEGSWLTVV.

The J gene is TRBJ1-2, the V gene TRBV19; D remains unclear. Germline V lookup: CDR1 LNHDA, CDR2 SQIVND (reference sequence). Trimming shortened V by 3 bases and J by 7 bases, and 9 bases separated the two germline ends. CDR3 length: 12 amino acids. The CDR3 region is CASSIARGGYTF. The DNA of the CDR3 is TGTGCCAGTAGTATCGCCCGGGGTGGCTACACCTTC.

The J gene is TRBJ1-2, the V gene TRBV7-9; tentatively, D is TRBD1 (5 bases). Germline CDR1 SEHNR, CDR2 FQNEAQ (reference sequence). V dropped 11 bases and J dropped 4 bases, with 14 bases sitting between them. The length of the CDR3 is 12 residues. The DNA for the CDR3 is TGTGCCTCCGTATCGGGGGTCTATGGCTACACCTTC. Encoded protein: CASVSGVYGYTF.